The next 18 T cell receptor beta chains were all read from a single sample in a study of beta chain features in type 1 diabetes. As every portion of the isolated RNA was reverse transcribed, the sequencing read expressed TCRB transcripts. TCRdb's table, derived via immunoSEQ multiplex PCR, lists solely in-frame clones and lacks some. The data hold 200,000 to 300,000 clones, with 20% observed a single time. Antigens for these TCRs are unknown. Study conclusions and caveats: All four CD4+ subsets of Type 1 diabetes patients contained TCRB CDR3s that were moderately but significantly shorter.

The specimen was naive CD4+ T cells from blood. Source of these receptors: a woman in her forties with type 1 diabetes.

This chain joins TRBV7-9 and TRBJ2-2, with 7 bases matching TRBD2. Losses at the gene ends were 5 bases for V and 8 bases for J; bases not matched to a gene: 8. This CDR3 is 14 amino acids long. Looked up from germline, CDR1 is SEHNR and CDR2 is FQNEAQ (reference sequence). CDR3 region: CASSAGLVGGELFF. Written as DNA, the CDR3 is TGTGCCAGCAGCGCCGGACTAGTCGGTGGGGAGCTGTTTTTT.

This clone was counted a few times. The gene calls are TRBV6-5 and TRBJ2-7; 7 bases fit TRBD1. The germline V gene encodes CDR1 MNHEY and CDR2 SVGAGI. CDR3 length: 16 residues. V trimming: 4 bases; J trimming: 3 bases; junction bases outside the gene matches: 12. In nucleotides, the CDR3 is TGTGCCAGCAGTTCCCCTCGTACCGGGACAGTCTACGAGCAGTACTTC. It translates to CASSSPRTGTVYEQYF.

In its sample, this clone was seen a few times. In DNA, the CDR3 is TGCGCCAGCAGCTTGAGGACTCCTACAACTAATGAAAAACTGTTTTTT. This sequence encodes CASSLRTPTTNEKLFF. The chain joins TRBV5-1 to TRBJ1-4; no clear D gene. Germline CDR1 and CDR2: SGHRS and YFSETQ. The CDR3 has 16 amino acids. V was cut by 1 base and J by 0 bases, with 10 bases left in between.

The V call is TRBV7-3, the J call TRBJ2-1, with D possibly TRBD2 on 6 matching bases. This CDR3 has 16 amino acids. Trimming removed 2 bases from V and 0 bases from J, with 11 bases in between. CDR1 is SGHTA and CDR2 is FQGTGA in the germline V gene. The CDR3 DNA reads as TGTGCCAGCAGCTTATCGGCGGGAAGCTCCTACAATGAGCAGTTCTTC. Its translation is CASSLSAGSSYNEQFF.

This clone was counted between two and nine times. The rearrangement links TRBV7-2 to TRBJ2-7, with a possible D match to TRBD1 (6 bases). The CDR3 extends over 16 amino acids. V was shortened by 4 bases and J by 3 bases, with 19 bases between the two germline ends. From germline, CDR1 is SGHTA and CDR2 FQGNSA. The CDR3 protein is CASSSPFQGRGYEQYF. In nucleotides, the CDR3 is TGTGCCAGCAGCTCCCCATTTCAGGGGAGAGGCTACGAGCAGTACTTC.

This clone was detected a few times. The chain combines TRBV13 with TRBJ2-7; tentative D call: TRBD2 (7 bases). This CDR3 has 18 amino acids. V gave up 1 base and J gave up 3 bases, with 22 bases separating them. Germline CDR1 and CDR2: PRHDT and FYEKMQ (reference sequence). The CDR3 reads CASSLDAGGGGVFYEQYF. The CDR3 bases are TGTGCCAGCAGCTTAGACGCAGGAGGGGGGGGAGTTTTCTACGAGCAGTACTTC.

The sample holds a few counts of this clone. The chain combines TRBV7-9 with TRBJ2-1, with no clear D. Germline V lookup: CDR1 SEHNR, CDR2 FQNEAQ (reference sequence). This CDR3 has 14 amino acids. Trimming took off 2 bases at V and 6 bases at J, with 11 bases between the two ends. In DNA, the CDR3 is TGTGCCAGCAGCTTATCATCGGAGCCCAATGAGCAGTTCTTC. Encoded protein: CASSLSSEPNEQFF.

This clone came up a few times. This chain uses TRBV9 with TRBJ2-1; TRBD2 matches at 9 bases. V was pared by 4 bases and J by 7 bases, with 3 bases of the junction left unmatched. CDR3 length: 13 amino acids. Germline-derived CDR1 and CDR2 are SGDLS and YYNGEE. Here the CDR3 reads CASSRTSENEQFF. The DNA of the CDR3 is TGTGCCAGCAGCCGGACTAGCGAGAATGAGCAGTTCTTC.

CDR3 coding DNA: TGTGCCACCAGCCTTAGACAGGAAGCCAACTATGGCTACACCTTC. Protein sequence: CATSLRQEANYGYTF. The chain combines TRBV15 with TRBJ1-2; D possibly corresponds to TRBD1 (6 bases). The CDR3 extends over 15 amino acids. Trimming pared 5 bases from V and 2 bases from J, leaving 15 bases between. The germline V gene encodes CDR1 LNHNV and CDR2 YYDKDF (reference sequence).

This clone has just a few counts. The rearrangement links TRBV11-2 to TRBJ2-3; tentative D call: TRBD1 (6 bases). Germline CDR1 and CDR2: SGHAT and FQNNGV. The CDR3 contains 15 residues. Deletions cut 3 bases from V and 8 bases from J, with 18 bases between. Here the CDR3 reads CASSLGTLEYGTQYF. The DNA of the CDR3 is TGTGCCAGCAGCTTGGGGACATTAGAGTACGGTACGCAGTATTTT.

This clone has only a few counts. The chain employs TRBV27 and TRBJ1-5; TRBD1 is a possible D gene (6 bases). The CDR3 loop spans 14 amino acids. Trimming removed 6 bases from V and 1 base from J, with 10 bases in between. The V gene's germline CDR1 is MNHEY and CDR2 SMNVEV (reference sequence). CDR3 protein: CASSLDRSNQPQHF. The CDR3 nucleotides are TGTGCCAGCAGCCTTGACAGGAGCAATCAGCCCCAGCATTTT.

The chain joins TRBV19 to TRBJ1-4; TRBD1 might be the D (5 bases). Between the trimmed V and J ends, which lost 3 bases and 2 bases, there was a span of 16 bases. Germline-derived CDR1 and CDR2 are LNHDA and SQIVND (reference sequence). This CDR3 has 17 amino acids. This chain's CDR3 is CASSIGGTRATNEKLFF. CDR3 nucleotides: TGTGCCAGTAGTATTGGAGGGACGCGGGCGACTAATGAAAAACTGTTTTTT.

This chain uses TRBV4-2 with TRBJ1-1; 8 nucleotides agree with TRBD1. CDR1 is LGHNA, CDR2 YNFKEQ, per germline. The CDR3 covers 15 residues. J was trimmed by 3 bases and V by 4 bases; bases with no gene match: 7. The CDR3 DNA follows: TGTGCCAGCAGCCGGACAGGGATTGAGGACACTGAAGCTTTCTTT. Residues: CASSRTGIEDTEAFF.

The V call is TRBV15, the J call TRBJ2-6; D is unclear. Trimming stripped 1 base from V and 0 bases from J, with 7 bases between. This CDR3 is 16 amino acids long. In germline, CDR1 is LNHNV, CDR2 YYDKDF (reference sequence). CDR3 protein: CATSRVGDSGANVLTF. Written as DNA, the CDR3 is TGTGCCACCAGCAGAGTCGGAGACTCTGGGGCCAACGTCCTGACTTTC.

This clone appeared a few times. V is TRBV10-3 and J is TRBJ1-5; no reliable D call. The CDR3 loop spans 13 amino acids. Looked up from germline, CDR1 is ENHRY and CDR2 is SYGVKD. V dropped 5 bases and J dropped 8 bases, with 13 bases sitting between them. CDR3 region: CAISPREGEPQHF. CDR3 sequence (DNA): TGTGCCATCAGTCCCAGAGAGGGAGAGCCCCAGCATTTT.

This clone was seen only a few times. V gene TRBV28 combines with J gene TRBJ2-4; weak D call: TRBD1 (5 bases). Trimming left V 6 bases short and J 9 bases short, with 9 bases between. The V gene's germline CDR1 is MDHEN and CDR2 SYDVKM. CDR3 length equals 11 residues. Written as DNA, the CDR3 is TGTGCCAGCAGCTCAGGGTCCATTCAGTACTTC. This translates into CASSSGSIQYF.

This chain links TRBV9 with TRBJ1-1, with 10 nucleotides matching TRBD1. This CDR3 spans 14 amino acids. The germline V gene encodes CDR1 SGDLS and CDR2 YYNGEE. The ends lost 4 bases at V and 4 bases at J; junction bases unmatched: 4. The CDR3 here is CASSLRDRGTEAFF. CDR3 coding DNA: TGTGCCAGCAGCCTCCGGGACAGGGGCACTGAAGCTTTCTTT.

V usage is TRBV30 and J usage is TRBJ2-7; D ambiguous. V was pared by 0 bases and J by 3 bases, with 15 bases between. The CDR3 runs 15 residues. CDR1 GTSNPN and CDR2 SVGIG come from the germline V gene (reference sequence). The CDR3 DNA is TGTGCCTGGAGTGTAAGAGGAACCGGTAACTACGAGCAGTACTTC. Its protein product is CAWSVRGTGNYEQYF.